This T cell receptor beta chain was retrieved from a study of T cells in Graves' hyperthyroidism and ophthalmopathy. Study overall: Peripheral blood was collected at initial diagnosis, before any treatment.

This clonotype was counted at least ten times. Antigen unknown. The CDR3 has 12 residues. Trimming took 3 bases from V and 7 from J, leaving 7 bases between them. Germline V gene data show CDR1 as DFQATT and CDR2 as SNEGSKA (reference sequence). What was amplified from RNA transcripts were TCR beta CDR3 regions. TCR CDR3 regions were first amplified by RT-PCR with HTBI primers. TCRdb redid the calling of the multiplex PCR reads with MiXCR, one entry per CDR3 protein. The data hold some 460,000 distinct CDR3 sequences, with 15% to 19% observed a single time. Study results and limitations: With a median lead of around 6.7 months before onset, the model predicted ophthalmopathy.

The sequence derives from a woman between 18 and 29 years old with Graves' hyperthyroidism. V is TRBV20-1 and J is TRBJ1-6; D is perhaps TRBD1 (6 bases). The sample consisted of blood. The CDR3 DNA reads as TGCAGTGCTAGGAGGGGGAATTCACCCCTCCACTTT. Translating it yields CSARRGNSPLHF.